Sequencing of this TCR beta chain was carried out in a study of cytomegalovirus exposure and HLA in healthy donors. Healthy donors of bone marrow made up the group. As for this clone: Its cognate antigen is unknown.

PCR primers comprised 60 Vbeta and 13 Jbeta primers. TCRdb's copy holds only in-frame clones and misses some; the assay was immunoSEQ multiplex PCR. The table has around 170,000 clones, about 84% seen once; the top ten hold less than 4.5%. Overall study results and limits: The Asian-associated ancestry cluster reportedly had fewer N-insertions than the roughly 720-donor mean in a later analysis.

The length of the CDR3 is 15 residues. The V gene end was trimmed by 5 bases and the J gene end by 10 bases; junction bases not matched to a gene: 8. Germline CDR1 SGHAT, CDR2 FQNNGV. The specimen sequenced was PBMCs. The TCR sequence derives from a man aged 45-60 years in good health and CMV-seronegative. The rearrangement joins TRBV11-2 to TRBJ1-6; 10 positions agree with TRBD1. The CDR3 loop is CASSPGGQGVSPLHF. The CDR3, as DNA: TGTGCCAGCAGCCCAGGAGGACAGGGGGTATCACCCCTCCACTTT.